Below are 23 T cell receptor beta chains sequenced from a single sample in a study of cytomegalovirus exposure and HLA in healthy donors. The PCR was carried out with 60 Vbeta primers and 13 Jbeta primers. Data came from immunoSEQ multiplex PCR; TCRdb stores just in-frame clones and leaves some out. The sample lists about 160,000 clones, less than 90% occurring once. The specimen was PBMCs. All receptors derive from a woman aged 50 to 60 in good health and CMV-seropositive.

The rearrangement uses TRBV28 and TRBJ1-1; D uncertain. V was shortened by 8 bases and J by 0 bases, with 13 bases between the two germline ends. Per the germline V gene, CDR1 is MDHEN and CDR2 is SYDVKM. CDR3 length equals 14 residues. The CDR3 loop is CASVEGGMNTEAFF. The CDR3 DNA reads TGTGCCAGCGTTGAGGGTGGGATGAACACTGAAGCTTTCTTT.

This chain joins TRBV6-1 and TRBJ2-3; 8 bases agree with TRBD2. Germline V gene lookup returns CDR1 MNHNS and CDR2 SASEGT. This CDR3 spans 16 amino acids. The junction had 11 bases not matched to a gene; V was cut back by 4 bases and J by 5 bases. In DNA, the CDR3 is TGTGCCAGCAGTGCCCAATGGCGGGGGGTCGGAGATACGCAGTATTTT. This translates into CASSAQWRGVGDTQYF.

J is TRBJ2-7 and V is TRBV5-8, with D perhaps TRBD1 (6 bases). The CDR3 consists of 13 residues. Germline lookup yields CDR1 SGHTS and CDR2 YDEGEE. V was cut by 4 bases and J by 4 bases, with 12 bases left in between. CDR3 nucleotides: TGTGCCAGCAGCCCGATAGGGGGATACGAGCAGTACTTC. This translates into CASSPIGGYEQYF. Filled out from reference TRBV5-8 and TRBJ2-7, the complete variable domain reads EAGVTQSPTHLIKTRGQQATLRCSPISGHTSVYWYQQALGLGLQFLLWYDEGEERNRGNFPPRFSGRQFPNYSSELNVNALELEDSALYLCASSPIGGYEQYFGPGTRLTVT.

In its sample, this clone was seen a few times. The same CDR3 can be traced to other DNA sequences in this sample. The chain uses TRBV5-8 and TRBJ1-5; possible D gene TRBD1, 5 bases. The germline V gene encodes CDR1 SGHTS and CDR2 YDEGEE. The CDR3 contains 12 residues. Trimming took off 2 bases at V and 5 bases at J, with 5 bases between the two ends. The CDR3 reads CASSFRDQPQHF. For the CDR3, the DNA is TGTGCCAGCAGCTTCAGGGATCAGCCCCAGCATTTT.

V gene TRBV7-9 combines with J gene TRBJ2-7; TRBD2 agrees at 9 bases. The length of the CDR3 is 14 residues. CDR1 SEHNR and CDR2 FQNEAQ come from the germline V gene (reference sequence). V lost 5 bases and J lost 0; bases outside the gene matches: 2. This CDR3 reads CASSAGGSSYEQYF. In DNA, the CDR3 is TGTGCCAGCAGCGCGGGGGGGAGCTCCTACGAGCAGTACTTC.

This rearrangement joins TRBV2 to TRBJ2-3; D gene ambiguous. The V end was cut by 8 bases, the J end by 5 bases, with 8 bases between. The CDR3 runs 11 residues. Germline assignment: CDR1 SNHLY and CDR2 FYNNEI. The CDR3 DNA follows: TGTGCCAGCGTAACTTTAGATACGCAGTATTTT. Protein sequence: CASVTLDTQYF.

The V call is TRBV2, the J call TRBJ1-2; possible D gene TRBD1, 6 bases. V was cut by 1 base and J by 8 bases, with 11 bases left in between. This CDR3 contains 13 residues. Germline assignment: CDR1 SNHLY and CDR2 FYNNEI. This chain's CDR3 is CASSEDRDRGYTF. CDR3 DNA sequence: TGTGCCAGCAGTGAAGACAGGGATCGGGGCTACACCTTC.

The rearrangement links TRBV4-2 to TRBJ2-7; possible D gene TRBD2, 6 bases. The germline CDR1 and CDR2 sequences are LGHNA and YNFKEQ. The CDR3 sequence is 15 residues long. With 1 base removed from V and 5 bases from J, the gap between germline ends came to 15 bases. This CDR3 reads CASSQVGGMGNEQYF. In nucleotides, the CDR3 is TGTGCCAGCAGCCAAGTCGGCGGGATGGGGAACGAGCAGTACTTC.

This chain links TRBV19 with TRBJ1-3; D not resolved. Between the trimmed V and J ends, which lost 4 bases and 2 bases, there was a span of 18 bases. The length of the CDR3 is 17 residues. Germline values: CDR1 LNHDA, CDR2 SQIVND (reference sequence). Here the CDR3 reads CASSRAGVGGPGNTIYF. Here the CDR3 DNA reads TGTGCCAGTAGTAGGGCTGGCGTGGGAGGACCTGGAAACACCATATATTTT.

The V and J genes are TRBV7-9 and TRBJ2-6, with 7 bases that match TRBD1. Germline V CDR1 and CDR2: SEHNR, FQNEAQ (reference sequence). After removal of 5 bases from V and 2 bases from J, the junction contained 9 bases not matched to a gene. The CDR3 covers 17 residues. This CDR3 is CASSRVATGAGANVLTF. DNA of the CDR3: TGTGCCAGCAGCCGAGTTGCTACAGGGGCTGGGGCCAACGTCCTGACTTTC.

The chain couples TRBV19 to TRBJ1-2; D remains unclear. The germline gives CDR1 LNHDA, CDR2 SQIVND (reference sequence). The CDR3 runs 13 residues. V was shortened by 7 bases and J by 5 bases, with 14 bases between the two germline ends. CDR3 nucleotide sequence: TGTGCCAGTAAGGAGGACGGGCGGTATGGCTACACCTTC. It is translated as CASKEDGRYGYTF. Drawing the rest from reference TRBV19 and TRBJ1-2, the complete variable domain is DGGITQSPKYLFRKEGQNVTLSCEQNLNHDAMYWYRQDPGQGLRLIYYSQIVNDFQKGDIAEGYSVSREKKESFPLTVTSAQKNPTAFYLCASKEDGRYGYTFGSGTRLTVV.

The chain uses TRBV19 and TRBJ2-7; possibly TRBD1 for D (6 bases). CDR1 and CDR2 (germline): LNHDA, SQIVND (reference sequence). The V and J ends lost 4 bases and 5 bases respectively, with 15 bases between them. There are 14 residues in the CDR3. The CDR3 bases are TGTGCCAGTAGTAAAGTGGACAGTATCCACGAGCAGTACTTC. Its translation is CASSKVDSIHEQYF.

The chain's CDR3 is CASSDTLPANEQYF. DNA for the CDR3: TGTGCCAGCAGTGACACGTTACCTGCTAACGAGCAGTACTTC. The chain uses TRBV2 and TRBJ2-7; D remains unclear. CDR1 is SNHLY and CDR2 is FYNNEI in the germline V gene. CDR3 size: 14 residues. Trimming took off 3 bases at V and 5 bases at J, with 14 bases between the two ends. The entire variable domain, with the rest obtained from reference TRBV2 and TRBJ2-7, is as follows: EPEVTQTPSHQVTQMGQEVILRCVPISNHLYFYWYRQILGQKVEFLVSFYNNEISEKSEIFDDQFSVERPDGSNFTLKIRSTKLEDSAMYFCASSDTLPANEQYFGPGTRLTVT.

The chain joins TRBV28 to TRBJ1-5; D call uncertain. CDR1 is MDHEN and CDR2 is SYDVKM in the germline V gene. V shed 9 bases and J shed 2 bases, with 14 bases lying between them. The CDR3 is made up of 14 amino acids. DNA of the CDR3: TGTGCCAGTCGGTGGAGGGTTGGCAATCAGCCCCAGCATTTT. Its protein is CASRWRVGNQPQHF.

The chain has TRBV7-6 and TRBJ2-1, with 8 bases fitting TRBD2. Trimming took 5 bases from V and 5 from J; bases not matched to a gene: 23. This CDR3 has 20 residues. Per the germline V gene, CDR1 is SGHVS and CDR2 is FNYEAQ. The DNA of the CDR3 is TGTGCCAGCAGCCCGGTGGGTCCCGGGACTAGTAGGTTTAGGGACAATGAGCAGTTCTTC. This encodes CASSPVGPGTSRFRDNEQFF.

The V and J genes are TRBV27 and TRBJ2-1; D is possibly TRBD2 (6 bases). This CDR3 spans 8 amino acids. CDR1 and CDR2 (germline): MNHEY, SMNVEV (reference sequence). This chain's CDR3 is CPRGAQFF. Written as DNA, the CDR3 is TGTCCCCGCGGGGCGCAGTTCTTC.

The rearrangement uses TRBV9 and TRBJ2-5; TRBD2 is a possible D gene (6 bases). The end of the DNA aligns better with TRBJ2-7, so the J call may be wrong. The CDR3 runs to 15 residues. Germline CDR1 is SGDLS and CDR2 is YYNGEE. DNA for the CDR3: TGTGCCAGCAGCCCCTCACCGGGACTGGGTTACGAGCAGTACTTC. Translation: CASSPSPGLGYEQYF.

The rearrangement joins TRBV6-5 to TRBJ1-3; possible D gene TRBD1, 6 bases. Germline lookup yields CDR1 MNHEY and CDR2 SVGAGI. The CDR3 is made up of 15 amino acids. V was cut by 6 bases and J by 0 bases, with 12 bases left in between. DNA of the CDR3: TGTGCCAGCAGACCGGGACAAATCTCTGGAAACACCATATATTTT. It translates to CASRPGQISGNTIYF.

V gene TRBV7-2 combines with J gene TRBJ2-3; 8 bases line up with TRBD1. The germline V gene has CDR1 SGHTA and CDR2 FQGNSA. J was trimmed by 5 bases and V by 5 bases; bases with no gene match: 6. CDR3 size: 14 residues. CDR3 sequence: CASSPTTGGDTQYF. DNA for the CDR3: TGTGCCAGCAGCCCCACTACAGGGGGAGATACGCAGTATTTT.

V and J are TRBV2 and TRBJ1-1, with 7 bases identical to TRBD1. Looked up from germline, CDR1 is SNHLY and CDR2 is FYNNEI. CDR3 length equals 14 residues. The V and J ends lost 4 bases and 2 bases, in that order; junction bases with no gene match: 4. CDR3 region: CASSVRQGNTEAFF. DNA of the CDR3: TGTGCCAGCAGTGTCAGACAGGGCAACACTGAAGCTTTCTTT.

This chain connects TRBV27 to TRBJ1-1, with D possibly TRBD1 on 6 matching bases. The germline V and J ends were trimmed by 3 bases and 8 bases, with 13 bases remaining between them. The CDR3 contains 13 residues. CDR1 and CDR2 (germline): MNHEY, SMNVEV (reference sequence). The CDR3 loop reads CASSFPGQLEAFF. Here the CDR3 DNA reads TGTGCCAGCAGTTTCCCCGGACAGCTCGAAGCTTTCTTT.

The V call is TRBV5-1, the J call TRBJ2-3; 9 positions match TRBD2. Trimming cost V 0 bases and J 2 bases; bases outside gene matches: 4. This CDR3 is built from 16 residues. CDR1 SGHRS and CDR2 YFSETQ come from the germline V gene. The CDR3 sequence: CASSLVLAGDTDTQYF. CDR3 in DNA: TGCGCCAGCAGCTTGGTTTTAGCGGGGGACACAGATACGCAGTATTTT.

The gene calls are TRBV9 and TRBJ2-1; TRBD2 matches at 9 bases. The J segment lost 0 bases and the V segment lost 4 bases, leaving 2 bases of the junction unmatched. CDR1 and CDR2 from the germline V gene are SGDLS and YYNGEE. CDR3 size: 15 residues. This chain's CDR3 is CASSFSGGSYNEQFF. The CDR3 DNA reads as TGTGCCAGCAGCTTTAGCGGGGGCTCCTACAATGAGCAGTTCTTC.